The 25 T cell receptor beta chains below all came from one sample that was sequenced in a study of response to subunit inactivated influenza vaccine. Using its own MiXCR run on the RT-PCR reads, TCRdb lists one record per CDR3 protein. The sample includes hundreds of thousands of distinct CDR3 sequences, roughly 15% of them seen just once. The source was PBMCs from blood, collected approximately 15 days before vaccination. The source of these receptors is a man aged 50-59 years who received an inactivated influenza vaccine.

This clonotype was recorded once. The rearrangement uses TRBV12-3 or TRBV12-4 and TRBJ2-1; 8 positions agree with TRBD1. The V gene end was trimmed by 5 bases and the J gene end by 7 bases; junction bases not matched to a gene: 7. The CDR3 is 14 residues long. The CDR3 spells CASSPGQGTNEQFF. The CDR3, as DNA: TGTGCCAGCAGTCCTGGACAGGGAACAAATGAGCAGTTCTTC.

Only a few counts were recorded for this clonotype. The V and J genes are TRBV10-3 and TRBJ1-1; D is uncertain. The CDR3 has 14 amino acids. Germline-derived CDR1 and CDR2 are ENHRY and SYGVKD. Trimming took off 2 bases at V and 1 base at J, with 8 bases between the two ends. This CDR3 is CAISEHAANTEAFF. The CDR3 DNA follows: TGTGCCATCAGTGAGCATGCTGCGAACACTGAAGCTTTCTTT.

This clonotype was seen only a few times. The CDR3 here is CAIGDWRMNTEAFF. As DNA, the CDR3 is TGTGCCATCGGGGATTGGAGAATGAACACTGAAGCTTTCTTT. The rearrangement joins TRBV10-3 to TRBJ1-1; D ambiguous. Trimming pared 8 bases from V and 0 bases from J, leaving 13 bases between. The CDR3 is 14 residues long. CDR1 is ENHRY and CDR2 is SYGVKD in the germline V gene.

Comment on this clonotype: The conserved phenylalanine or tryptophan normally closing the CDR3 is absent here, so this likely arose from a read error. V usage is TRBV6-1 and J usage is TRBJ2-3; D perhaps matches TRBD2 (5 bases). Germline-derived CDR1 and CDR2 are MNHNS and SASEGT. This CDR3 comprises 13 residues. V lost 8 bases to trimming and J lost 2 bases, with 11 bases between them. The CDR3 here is CASGEQYTDTQYL. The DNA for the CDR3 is TGTGCCAGCGGGGAGCAATACACAGATACGCAGTATCTT.

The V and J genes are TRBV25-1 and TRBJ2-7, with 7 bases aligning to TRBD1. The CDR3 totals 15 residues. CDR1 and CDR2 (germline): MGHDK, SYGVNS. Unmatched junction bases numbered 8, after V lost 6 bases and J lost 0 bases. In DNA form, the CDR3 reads TGTGCCAGCAGCGGAAGACAGGGCCCCTCCTACGAGCAGTACTTC. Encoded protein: CASSGRQGPSYEQYF.

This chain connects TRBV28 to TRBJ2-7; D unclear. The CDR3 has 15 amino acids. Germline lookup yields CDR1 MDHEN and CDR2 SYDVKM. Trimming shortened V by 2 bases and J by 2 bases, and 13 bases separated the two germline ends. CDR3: CASSLRPGRTYEQYF. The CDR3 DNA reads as TGTGCCAGCAGTTTACGACCCGGGCGAACCTACGAGCAGTACTTC.

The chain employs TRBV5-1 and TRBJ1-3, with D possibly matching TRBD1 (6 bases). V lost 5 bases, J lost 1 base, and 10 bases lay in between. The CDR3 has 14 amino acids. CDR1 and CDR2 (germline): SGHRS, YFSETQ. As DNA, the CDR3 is TGCGCCAGCAGTCAGGGGAATTCTGGAAACACCATATATTTT. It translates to CASSQGNSGNTIYF.

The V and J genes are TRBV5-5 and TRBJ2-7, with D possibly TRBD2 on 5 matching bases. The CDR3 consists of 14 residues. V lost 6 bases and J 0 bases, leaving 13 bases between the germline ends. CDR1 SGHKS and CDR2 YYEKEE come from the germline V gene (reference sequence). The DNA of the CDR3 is TGTGCCAGCATTAGGTTCGGAGGCTCCTACGAGCAGTACTTC. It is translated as CASIRFGGSYEQYF. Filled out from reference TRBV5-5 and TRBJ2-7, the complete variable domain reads DAGVTQSPTHLIKTRGQQVTLRCSPISGHKSVSWYQQVLGQGPQFIFQYYEKEERGRGNFPDRFSARQFPNYSSELNVNALLLGDSALYLCASIRFGGSYEQYFGPGTRLTVT.

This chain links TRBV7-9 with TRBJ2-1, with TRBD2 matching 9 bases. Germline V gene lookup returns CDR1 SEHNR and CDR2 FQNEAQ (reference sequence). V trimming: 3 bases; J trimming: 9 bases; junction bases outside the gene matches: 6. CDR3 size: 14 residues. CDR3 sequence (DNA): TGTGCCAGCAGCTTCCAGCGGCGGGAGGGTGAGCAGTTCTTC. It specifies CASSFQRREGEQFF.

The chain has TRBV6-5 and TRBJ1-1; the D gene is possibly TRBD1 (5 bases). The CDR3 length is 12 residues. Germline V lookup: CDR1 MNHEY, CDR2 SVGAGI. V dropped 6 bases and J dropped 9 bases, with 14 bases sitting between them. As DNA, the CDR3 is TGTGCCAGCAGCTCCTCCGGGACCCAAGCTTTCTTT. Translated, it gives CASSSSGTQAFF.

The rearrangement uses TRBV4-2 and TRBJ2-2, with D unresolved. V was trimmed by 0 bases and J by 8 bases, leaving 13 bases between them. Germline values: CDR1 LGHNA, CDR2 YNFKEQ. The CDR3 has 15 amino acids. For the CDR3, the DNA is TGTGCCAGCAGCCAAGATCTCGCAAATAGGGGGGAGCTGTTTTTT. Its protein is CASSQDLANRGELFF.

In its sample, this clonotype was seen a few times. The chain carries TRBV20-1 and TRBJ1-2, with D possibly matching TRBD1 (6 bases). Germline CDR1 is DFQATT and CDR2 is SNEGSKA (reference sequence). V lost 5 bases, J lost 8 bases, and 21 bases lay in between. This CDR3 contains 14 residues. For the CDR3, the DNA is TGCAGTGCTCGTCACAGGGAAACTTTATGGGGCTACACCTTC. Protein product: CSARHRETLWGYTF.

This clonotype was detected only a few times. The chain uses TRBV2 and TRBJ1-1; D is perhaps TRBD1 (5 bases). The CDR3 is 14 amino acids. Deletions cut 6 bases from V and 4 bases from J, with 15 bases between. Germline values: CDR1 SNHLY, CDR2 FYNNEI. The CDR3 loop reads CASSSQGTTTEAFF. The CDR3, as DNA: TGTGCCAGCAGCAGTCAGGGCACGACCACTGAAGCTTTCTTT.

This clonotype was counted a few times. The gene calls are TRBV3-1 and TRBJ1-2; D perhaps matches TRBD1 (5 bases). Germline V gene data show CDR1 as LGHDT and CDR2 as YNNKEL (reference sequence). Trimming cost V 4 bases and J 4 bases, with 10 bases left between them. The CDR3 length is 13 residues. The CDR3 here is CASSPRQLYGYTF. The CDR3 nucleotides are TGTGCCAGCAGCCCTCGACAGCTCTATGGCTACACCTTC.

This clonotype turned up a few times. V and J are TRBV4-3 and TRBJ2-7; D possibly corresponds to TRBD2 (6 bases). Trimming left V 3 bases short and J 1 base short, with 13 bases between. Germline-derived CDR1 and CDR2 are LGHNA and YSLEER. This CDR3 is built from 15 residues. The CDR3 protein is CASSQPGLESYEQYF. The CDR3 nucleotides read TGCGCCAGCAGCCAGCCGGGACTGGAGTCCTACGAGCAGTACTTC.

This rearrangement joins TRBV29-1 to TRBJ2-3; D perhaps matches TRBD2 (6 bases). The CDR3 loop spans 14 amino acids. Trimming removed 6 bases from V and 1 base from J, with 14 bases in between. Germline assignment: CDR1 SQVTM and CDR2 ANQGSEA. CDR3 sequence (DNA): TGCAGCGTATTAGGGGACTGGGGCACAGATACGCAGTATTTT. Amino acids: CSVLGDWGTDTQYF.

CDR3 amino acids: CASSPREGSHEQYF. The CDR3 DNA follows: TGTGCCAGCTCACCAAGGGAGGGGTCCCACGAGCAGTACTTC. The chain links TRBV18 to TRBJ2-7, with 7 bases aligning to TRBD2. The CDR3 is 14 residues long. Germline assignment: CDR1 KGHSH and CDR2 LQKENI. V trimming: 2 bases; J trimming: 5 bases; junction bases outside the gene matches: 6. The variable domain in full, completed from reference TRBV18 and TRBJ2-7, reads NAGVMQNPRHLVRRRGQEARLRCSPMKGHSHVYWYRQLPEEGLKFMVYLQKENIIDESGMPKERFSAEFPKEGPSILRIQQVVRGDSAAYFCASSPREGSHEQYFGPGTRLTVT.

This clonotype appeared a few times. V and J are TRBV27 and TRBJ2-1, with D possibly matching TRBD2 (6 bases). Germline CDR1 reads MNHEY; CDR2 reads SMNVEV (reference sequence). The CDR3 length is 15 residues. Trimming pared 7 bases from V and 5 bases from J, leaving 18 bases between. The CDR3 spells CASTLLGTADNEQFF. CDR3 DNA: TGTGCCAGCACCCTACTCGGGACTGCCGACAATGAGCAGTTCTTC.

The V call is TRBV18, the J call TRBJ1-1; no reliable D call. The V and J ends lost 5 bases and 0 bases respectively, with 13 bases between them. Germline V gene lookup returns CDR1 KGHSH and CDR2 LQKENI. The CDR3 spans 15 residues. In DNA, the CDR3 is TGTGCCAGCTCAAAGAATCAGGATATGAACACTGAAGCTTTCTTT. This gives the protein CASSKNQDMNTEAFF.

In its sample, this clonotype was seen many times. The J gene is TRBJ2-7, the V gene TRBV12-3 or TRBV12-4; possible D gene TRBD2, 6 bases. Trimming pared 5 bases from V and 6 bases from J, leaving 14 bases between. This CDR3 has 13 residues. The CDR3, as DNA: TGTGCCAGCAGTCGGACTCGGGAGCGCGAGCAGTACTTC. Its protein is CASSRTREREQYF.

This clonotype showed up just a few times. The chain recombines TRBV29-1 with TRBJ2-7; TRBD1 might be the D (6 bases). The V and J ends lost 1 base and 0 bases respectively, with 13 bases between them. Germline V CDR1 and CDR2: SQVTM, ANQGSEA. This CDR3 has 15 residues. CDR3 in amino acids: CSVEGQGSTSYEQYF. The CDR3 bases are TGCAGCGTTGAAGGGCAGGGGTCCACCTCCTACGAGCAGTACTTC.

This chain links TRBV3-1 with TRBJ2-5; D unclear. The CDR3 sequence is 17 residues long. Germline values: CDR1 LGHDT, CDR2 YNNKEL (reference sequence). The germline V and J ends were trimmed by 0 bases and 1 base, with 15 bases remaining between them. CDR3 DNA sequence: TGTGCCAGCAGCCAAGAGGTCCTACATGCGCTCCAAGAGACCCAGTACTTC. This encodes CASSQEVLHALQETQYF.

The CDR3 nucleotides read TGTGCCAGCAGTCGTACTAGCGCCCGCACAGATACGCAGTATTTT. Its translation: CASSRTSARTDTQYF. The V call is TRBV28, the J call TRBJ2-3; TRBD2 aligns across 7 bases. CDR1 and CDR2 from the germline V gene are MDHEN and SYDVKM. Trimming at V came to 5 bases and at J to 1 base, leaving 6 bases not matched to a gene. The CDR3 totals 15 residues.

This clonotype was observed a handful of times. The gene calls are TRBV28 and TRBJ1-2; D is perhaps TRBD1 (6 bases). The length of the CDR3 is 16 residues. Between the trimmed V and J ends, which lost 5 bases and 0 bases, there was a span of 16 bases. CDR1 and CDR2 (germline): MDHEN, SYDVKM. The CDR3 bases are TGTGCCAGCAGTCCGCTCAGGGGCGCCGCTAACTATGGCTACACCTTC. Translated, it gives CASSPLRGAANYGYTF.

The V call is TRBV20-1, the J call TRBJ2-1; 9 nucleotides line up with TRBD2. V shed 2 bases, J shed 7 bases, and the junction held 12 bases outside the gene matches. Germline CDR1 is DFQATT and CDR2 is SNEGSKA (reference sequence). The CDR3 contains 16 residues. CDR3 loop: CSARQQAGGLGNEQFF. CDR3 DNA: TGCAGTGCTAGACAGCAGGCGGGAGGGCTGGGGAATGAGCAGTTCTTC.